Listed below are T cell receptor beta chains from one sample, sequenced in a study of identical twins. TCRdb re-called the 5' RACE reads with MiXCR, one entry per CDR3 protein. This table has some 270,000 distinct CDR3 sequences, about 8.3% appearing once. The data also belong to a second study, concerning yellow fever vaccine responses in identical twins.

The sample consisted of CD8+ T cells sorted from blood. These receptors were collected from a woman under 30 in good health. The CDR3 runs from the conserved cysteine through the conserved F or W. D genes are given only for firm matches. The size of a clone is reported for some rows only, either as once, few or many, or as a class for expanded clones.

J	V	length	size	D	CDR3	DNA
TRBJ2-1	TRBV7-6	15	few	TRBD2	CASSDRTSGSNEQFF	TGTGCCAGCAGCGACCGGACTAGCGGAAGCAATGAGCAGTTCTTC
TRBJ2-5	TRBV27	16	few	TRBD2	CASSLLSGRNQETQYF	TGTGCCAGCAGTTTACTTAGCGGGAGGAACCAAGAGACCCAGTACTTC
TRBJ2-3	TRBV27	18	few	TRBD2	CASSLLGPWTSGSDTQYF	TGTGCCAGCAGTTTATTGGGTCCGTGGACTAGCGGGTCAGATACGCAGTATTTT
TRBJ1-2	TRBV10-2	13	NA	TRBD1	CASTDRGDYGYTF	TGCGCCAGCACGGACAGGGGAGACTATGGCTACACCTTC
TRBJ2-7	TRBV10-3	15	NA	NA	CAISGHRDTPYEQYF	TGTGCCATCAGTGGTCACCGGGACACCCCCTACGAGCAGTACTTC
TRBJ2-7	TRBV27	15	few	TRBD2	CASSLRGGVSYEQYF	TGTGCCAGCAGTTTACGGGGAGGGGTCTCTTACGAGCAGTACTTC
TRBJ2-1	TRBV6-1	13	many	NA	CASRTGTTNEQFF	TGTGCCAGCAGGACCGGGACAACCAATGAGCAGTTCTTC
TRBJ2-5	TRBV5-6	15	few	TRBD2	CASSFRSGLAADQYF	TGTGCCAGCAGCTTTAGGTCGGGACTAGCCGCGGACCAGTACTTC
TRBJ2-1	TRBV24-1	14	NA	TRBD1	CATSELTGGNEQFF	TGTGCCACCAGTGAGTTGACAGGGGGCAATGAGCAGTTCTTC
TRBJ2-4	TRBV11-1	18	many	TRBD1	CASSTGTGDTLAKNIQYF	TGTGCCAGCAGCACCGGGACAGGGGATACATTAGCCAAAAACATTCAGTACTTC
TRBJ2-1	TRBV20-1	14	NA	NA	CSARALVWYNEQFF	TGCAGTGCTAGAGCACTAGTGTGGTACAATGAGCAGTTCTTC
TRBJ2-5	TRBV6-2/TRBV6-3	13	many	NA	CASSYTESETQYF	TGTGCCAGCAGTTACACGGAATCGGAGACCCAGTACTTC
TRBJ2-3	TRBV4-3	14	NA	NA	CASSQALATDTQYF	TGCGCCAGCAGCCAAGCGTTAGCGACAGATACGCAGTATTTT
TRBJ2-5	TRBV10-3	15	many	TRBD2	CAISESKTSGETQYF	TGTGCCATCAGTGAGTCGAAGACTAGCGGAGAGACCCAGTACTTC
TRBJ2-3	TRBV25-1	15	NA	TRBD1	CARYATGNGTDTQYF	TGTGCCAGGTACGCGACAGGGAACGGCACAGATACGCAGTATTTT
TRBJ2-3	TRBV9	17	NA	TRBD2	CASSVAPSGVSTDTRYF	TGTGCCAGCAGCGTAGCCCCTAGCGGAGTTAGCACAGATACGCGGTATTTT